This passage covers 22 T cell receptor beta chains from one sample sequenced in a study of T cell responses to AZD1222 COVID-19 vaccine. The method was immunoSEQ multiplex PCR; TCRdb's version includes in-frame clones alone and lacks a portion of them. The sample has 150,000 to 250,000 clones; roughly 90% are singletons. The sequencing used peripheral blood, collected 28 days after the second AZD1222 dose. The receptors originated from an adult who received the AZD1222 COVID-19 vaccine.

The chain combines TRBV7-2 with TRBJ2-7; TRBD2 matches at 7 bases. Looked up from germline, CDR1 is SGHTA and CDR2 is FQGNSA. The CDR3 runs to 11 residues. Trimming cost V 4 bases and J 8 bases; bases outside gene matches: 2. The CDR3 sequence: CASSSGTKQYF. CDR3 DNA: TGTGCCAGCAGCTCCGGGACTAAGCAGTACTTC.

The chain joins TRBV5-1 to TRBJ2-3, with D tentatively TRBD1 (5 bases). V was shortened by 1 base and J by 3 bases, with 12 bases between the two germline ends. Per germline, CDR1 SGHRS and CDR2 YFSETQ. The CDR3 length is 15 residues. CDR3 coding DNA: TGCGCCAGCAGCTTGCAAAAGGGGTGGACAGATACGCAGTATTTT. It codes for CASSLQKGWTDTQYF.

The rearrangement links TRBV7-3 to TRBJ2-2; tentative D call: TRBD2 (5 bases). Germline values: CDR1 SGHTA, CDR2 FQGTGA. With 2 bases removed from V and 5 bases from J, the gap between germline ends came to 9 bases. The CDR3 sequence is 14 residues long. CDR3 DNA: TGTGCCAGCAGCTTATCGGGCGGGACCGGGGAGCTGTTTTTT. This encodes CASSLSGGTGELFF.

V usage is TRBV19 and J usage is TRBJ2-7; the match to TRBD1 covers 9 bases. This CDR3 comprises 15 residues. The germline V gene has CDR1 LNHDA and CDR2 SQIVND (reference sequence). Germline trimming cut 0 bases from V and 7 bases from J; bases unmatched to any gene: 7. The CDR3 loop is CASSIDGDRAEEQYF. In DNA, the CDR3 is TGTGCCAGTAGTATAGATGGGGACAGGGCTGAAGAGCAGTACTTC. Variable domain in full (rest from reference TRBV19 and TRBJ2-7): DGGITQSPKYLFRKEGQNVTLSCEQNLNHDAMYWYRQDPGQGLRLIYYSQIVNDFQKGDIAEGYSVSREKKESFPLTVTSAQKNPTAFYLCASSIDGDRAEEQYFGPGTRLTVT.

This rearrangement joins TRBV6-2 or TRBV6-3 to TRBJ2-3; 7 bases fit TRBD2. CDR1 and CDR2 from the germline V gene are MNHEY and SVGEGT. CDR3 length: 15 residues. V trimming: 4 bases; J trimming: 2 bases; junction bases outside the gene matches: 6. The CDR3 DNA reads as TGTGCCAGCAGTTCGGCGGGAGCTCCCACAGATACGCAGTATTTT. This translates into CASSSAGAPTDTQYF.

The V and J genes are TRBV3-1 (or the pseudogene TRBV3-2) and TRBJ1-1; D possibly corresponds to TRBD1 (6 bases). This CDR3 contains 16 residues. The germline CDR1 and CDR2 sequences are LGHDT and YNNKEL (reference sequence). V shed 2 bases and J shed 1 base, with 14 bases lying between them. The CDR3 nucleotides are TGTGCCAGCAGCCAAAAGACAGGAAAGGGGAACACTGAAGCTTTCTTT. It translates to CASSQKTGKGNTEAFF.

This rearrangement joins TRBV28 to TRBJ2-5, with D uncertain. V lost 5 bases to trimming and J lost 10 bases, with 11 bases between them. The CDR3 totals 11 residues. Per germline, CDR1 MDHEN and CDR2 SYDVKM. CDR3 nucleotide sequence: TGTGCCAGCAGTCCCCATGCCGTCCAGTACTTC. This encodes CASSPHAVQYF. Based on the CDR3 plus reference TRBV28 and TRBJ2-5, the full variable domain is DVKVTQSSRYLVKRTGEKVFLECVQDMDHENMFWYRQDPGLGLRLIYFSYDVKMKEKGDIPEGYSVSREKKERFSLILESASTNQTSMYLCASSPHAVQYFGPGTRLLVL.

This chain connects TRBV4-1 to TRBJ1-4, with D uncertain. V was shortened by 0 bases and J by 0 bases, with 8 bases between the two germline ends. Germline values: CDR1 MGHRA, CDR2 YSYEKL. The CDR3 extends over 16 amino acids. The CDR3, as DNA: TGCGCCAGCAGCCAAGATTGGCAGGCAACTAATGAAAAACTGTTTTTT. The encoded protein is CASSQDWQATNEKLFF.

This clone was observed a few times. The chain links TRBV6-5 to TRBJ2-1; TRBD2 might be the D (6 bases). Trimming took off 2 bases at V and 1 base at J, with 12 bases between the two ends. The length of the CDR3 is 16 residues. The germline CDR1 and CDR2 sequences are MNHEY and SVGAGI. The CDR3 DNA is TGTGCCAGCAGTTACGGGGGGAGCAGGTCCTACAATGAGCAGTTCTTC. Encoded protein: CASSYGGSRSYNEQFF.

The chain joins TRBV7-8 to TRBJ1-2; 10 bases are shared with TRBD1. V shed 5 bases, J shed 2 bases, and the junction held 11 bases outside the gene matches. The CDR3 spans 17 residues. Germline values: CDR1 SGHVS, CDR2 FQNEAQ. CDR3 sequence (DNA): TGTGCCAGCAGCCCGACAGGGGGCCTCAAAGGCAACTATGGCTACACCTTC. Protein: CASSPTGGLKGNYGYTF.

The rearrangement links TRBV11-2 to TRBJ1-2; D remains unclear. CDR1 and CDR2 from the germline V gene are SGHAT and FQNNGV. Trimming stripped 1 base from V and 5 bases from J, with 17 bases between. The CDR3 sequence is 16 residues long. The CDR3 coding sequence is TGTGCCAGCAGCTTAGGAGTCCGAGGCCTACTGTATGGCTACACCTTC. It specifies CASSLGVRGLLYGYTF. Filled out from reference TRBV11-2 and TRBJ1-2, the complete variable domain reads EAGVAQSPRYKIIEKRQSVAFWCNPISGHATLYWYQQILGQGPKLLIQFQNNGVVDDSQLPKDRFSAERLKGVDSTLKIQPAKLEDSAVYLCASSLGVRGLLYGYTFGSGTRLTVV.

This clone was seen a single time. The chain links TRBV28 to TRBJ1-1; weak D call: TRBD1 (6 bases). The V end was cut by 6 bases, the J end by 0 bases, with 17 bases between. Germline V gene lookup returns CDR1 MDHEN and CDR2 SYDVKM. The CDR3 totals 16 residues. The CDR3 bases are TGTGCCAGCAGCCTAGCCGACAGGTCCATGAACACTGAAGCTTTCTTT. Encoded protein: CASSLADRSMNTEAFF.

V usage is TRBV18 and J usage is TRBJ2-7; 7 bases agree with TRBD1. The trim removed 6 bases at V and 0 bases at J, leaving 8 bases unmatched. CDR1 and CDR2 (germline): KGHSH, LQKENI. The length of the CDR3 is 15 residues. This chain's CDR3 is CASSPGQRTSYEQYF. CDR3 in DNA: TGTGCCAGCTCGCCGGGACAGAGGACCTCCTACGAGCAGTACTTC.

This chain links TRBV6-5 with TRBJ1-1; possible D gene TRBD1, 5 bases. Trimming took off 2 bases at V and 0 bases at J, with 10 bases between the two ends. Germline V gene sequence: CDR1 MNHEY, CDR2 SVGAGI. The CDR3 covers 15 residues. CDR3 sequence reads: CASSYGGRVNTEAFF. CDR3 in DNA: TGTGCCAGCAGTTACGGGGGAAGGGTGAACACTGAAGCTTTCTTT.

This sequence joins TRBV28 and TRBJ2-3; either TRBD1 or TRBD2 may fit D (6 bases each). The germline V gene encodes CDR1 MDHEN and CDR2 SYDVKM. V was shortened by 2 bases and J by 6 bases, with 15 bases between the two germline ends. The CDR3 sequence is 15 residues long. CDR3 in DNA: TGTGCCAGCAGTTTAGTTGGAGGGGGTTCCGATACGCAGTATTTT. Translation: CASSLVGGGSDTQYF.

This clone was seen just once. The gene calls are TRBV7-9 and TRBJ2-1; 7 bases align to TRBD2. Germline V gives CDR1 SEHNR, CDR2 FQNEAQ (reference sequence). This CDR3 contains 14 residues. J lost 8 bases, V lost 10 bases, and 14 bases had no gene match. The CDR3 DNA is TGTGCCACTCCGCTAGCCACTCGGGGGGATGAGCAGTTCTTC. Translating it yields CATPLATRGDEQFF.

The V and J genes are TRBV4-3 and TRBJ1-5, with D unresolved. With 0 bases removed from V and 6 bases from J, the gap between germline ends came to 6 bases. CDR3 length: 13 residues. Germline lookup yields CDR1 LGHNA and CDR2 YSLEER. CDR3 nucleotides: TGCGCCAGCAGCCAAGATCGGCGTCAGCCCCAGCATTTT. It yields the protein CASSQDRRQPQHF.

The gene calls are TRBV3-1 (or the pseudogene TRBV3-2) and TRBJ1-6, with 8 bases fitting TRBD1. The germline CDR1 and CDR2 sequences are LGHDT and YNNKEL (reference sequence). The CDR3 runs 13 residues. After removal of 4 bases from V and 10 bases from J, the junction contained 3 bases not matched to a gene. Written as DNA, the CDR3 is TGTGCCAGCAGCCGACAGGGGAGGTCACCCCTCCACTTT. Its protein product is CASSRQGRSPLHF.

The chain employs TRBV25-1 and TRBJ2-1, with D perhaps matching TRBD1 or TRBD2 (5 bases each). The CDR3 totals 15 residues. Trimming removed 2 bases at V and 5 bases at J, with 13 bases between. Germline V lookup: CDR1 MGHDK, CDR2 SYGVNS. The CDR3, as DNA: TGTGCCAGCAGTGAACCTGGGGGATCCCACAATGAGCAGTTCTTC. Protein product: CASSEPGGSHNEQFF.

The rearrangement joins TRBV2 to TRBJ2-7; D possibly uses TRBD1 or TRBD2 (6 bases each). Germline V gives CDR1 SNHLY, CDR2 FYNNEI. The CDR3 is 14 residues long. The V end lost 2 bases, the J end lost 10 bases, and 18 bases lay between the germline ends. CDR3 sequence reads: CASSEMFGGGTQYF. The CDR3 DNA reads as TGTGCCAGCAGTGAAATGTTTGGTGGGGGGACACAGTACTTC.

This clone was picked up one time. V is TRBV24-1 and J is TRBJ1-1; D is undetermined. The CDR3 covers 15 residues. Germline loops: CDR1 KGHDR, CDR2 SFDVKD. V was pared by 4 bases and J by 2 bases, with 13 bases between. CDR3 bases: TGTGCCACCAGTGACTCCGGACGGGAAAACACTGAAGCTTTCTTT. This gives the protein CATSDSGRENTEAFF.

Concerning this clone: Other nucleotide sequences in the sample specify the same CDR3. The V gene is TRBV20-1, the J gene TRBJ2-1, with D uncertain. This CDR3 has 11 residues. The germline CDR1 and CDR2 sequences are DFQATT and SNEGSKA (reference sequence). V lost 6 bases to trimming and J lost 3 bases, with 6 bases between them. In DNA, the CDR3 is TGCAGTGCGAGGTACTACAATGAGCAGTTCTTC. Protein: CSARYYNEQFF.